Described below is a single T cell receptor (beta chain) sequence and its context. Using immunoSEQ multiplex PCR, the repertoire was profiled, and TCRdb retains in-frame clones only, with some absent. The sample yields 75,000 to 100,000 clones, just over 85% seen once. Trimming left V 5 bases short and J 2 bases short, with 7 bases between. CDR3 length equals 13 residues. This sample stems from a study of radiotherapy plus CTLA-4 blockade in lung cancer. Study details: Disease control reached 30% to 35%, with objective responses in less than 20%.

Treatment of patients with chemo-refractory metastatic non-small-cell lung cancer consisted of focal radiation plus CTLA-4 blockade with ipilimumab. The sequenced sample was peripheral blood, obtained from a patient treated with radiotherapy plus ipilimumab. This receptor was taken from a human donor with non-small cell lung cancer that progressed on radiotherapy plus ipilimumab. The chain links TRBV23-1 to TRBJ2-1; D is uncertain. TRBV23-1 is placed among ORFs of uncertain function. The CDR3 region is CASSSSPYNEQFF. The DNA for the CDR3 is TGCGCCAGCAGTTCGAGTCCCTACAATGAGCAGTTCTTC.